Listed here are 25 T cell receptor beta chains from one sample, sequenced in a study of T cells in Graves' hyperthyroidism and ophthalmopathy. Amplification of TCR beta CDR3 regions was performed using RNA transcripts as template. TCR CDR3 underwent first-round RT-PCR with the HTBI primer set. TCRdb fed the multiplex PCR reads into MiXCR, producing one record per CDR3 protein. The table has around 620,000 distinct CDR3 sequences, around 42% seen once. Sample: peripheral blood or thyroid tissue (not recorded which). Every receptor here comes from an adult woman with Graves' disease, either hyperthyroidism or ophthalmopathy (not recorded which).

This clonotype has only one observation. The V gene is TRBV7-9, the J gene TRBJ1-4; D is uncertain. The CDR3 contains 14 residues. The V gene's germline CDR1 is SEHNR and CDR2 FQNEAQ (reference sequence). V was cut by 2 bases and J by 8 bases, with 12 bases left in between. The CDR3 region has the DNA TGTGCCAGCAGCTTAATCTATGAAGAGGAAAAACTGTTTTTT. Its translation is CASSLIYEEEKLFF.

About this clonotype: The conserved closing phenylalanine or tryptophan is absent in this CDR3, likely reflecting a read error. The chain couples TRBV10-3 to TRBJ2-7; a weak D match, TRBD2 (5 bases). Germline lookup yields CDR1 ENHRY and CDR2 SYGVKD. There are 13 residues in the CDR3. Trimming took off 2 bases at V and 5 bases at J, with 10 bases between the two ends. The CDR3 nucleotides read TGTGCCATCAGTGAGGAGGGTTTCGACGAGCAGTACCTC. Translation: CAISEEGFDEQYL.

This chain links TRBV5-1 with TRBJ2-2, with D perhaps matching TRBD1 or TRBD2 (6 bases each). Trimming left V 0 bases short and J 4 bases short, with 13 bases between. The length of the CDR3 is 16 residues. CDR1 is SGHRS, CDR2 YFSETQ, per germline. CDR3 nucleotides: TGCGCCAGCAGCTTGGTTCGGGGGCTGGGCACCGGGGAGCTGTTTTTT. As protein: CASSLVRGLGTGELFF.

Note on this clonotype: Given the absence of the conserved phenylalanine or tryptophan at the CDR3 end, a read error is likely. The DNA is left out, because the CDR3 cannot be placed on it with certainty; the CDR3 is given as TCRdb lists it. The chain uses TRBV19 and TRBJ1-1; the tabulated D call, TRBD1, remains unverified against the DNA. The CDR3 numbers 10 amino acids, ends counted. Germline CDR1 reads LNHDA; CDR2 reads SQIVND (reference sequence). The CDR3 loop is CASSPETGLY.

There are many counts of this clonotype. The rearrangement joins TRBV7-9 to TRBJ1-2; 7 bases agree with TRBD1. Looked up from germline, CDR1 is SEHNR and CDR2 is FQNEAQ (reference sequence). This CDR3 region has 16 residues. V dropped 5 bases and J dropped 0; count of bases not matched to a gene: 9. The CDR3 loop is CASSPWDRTTNYGYTF. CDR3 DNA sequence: TGTGCCAGCAGCCCTTGGGACAGAACTACTAACTATGGCTACACCTTC.

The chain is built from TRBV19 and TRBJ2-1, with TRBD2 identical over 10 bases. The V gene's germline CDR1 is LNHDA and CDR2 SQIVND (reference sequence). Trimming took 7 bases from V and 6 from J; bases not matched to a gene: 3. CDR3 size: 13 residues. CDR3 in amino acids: CASNEREGNEQFF. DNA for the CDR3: TGTGCCAGTAACGAGCGGGAGGGCAATGAGCAGTTCTTC.

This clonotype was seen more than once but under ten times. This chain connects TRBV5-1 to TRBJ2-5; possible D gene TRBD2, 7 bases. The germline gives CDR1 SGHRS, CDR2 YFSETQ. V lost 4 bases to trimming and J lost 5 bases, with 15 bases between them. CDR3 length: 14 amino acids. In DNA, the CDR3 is TGCGCCAGCAGCCCTGCGGGGGCCGATGAGACCCAGTACTTC. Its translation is CASSPAGADETQYF.

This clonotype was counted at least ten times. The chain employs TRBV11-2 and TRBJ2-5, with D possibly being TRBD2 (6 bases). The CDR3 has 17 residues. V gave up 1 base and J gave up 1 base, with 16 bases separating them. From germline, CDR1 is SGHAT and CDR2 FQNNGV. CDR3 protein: CASSLGRWGGAQETQYF. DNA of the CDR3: TGTGCCAGCAGCTTAGGGCGTTGGGGAGGAGCCCAAGAGACCCAGTACTTC.

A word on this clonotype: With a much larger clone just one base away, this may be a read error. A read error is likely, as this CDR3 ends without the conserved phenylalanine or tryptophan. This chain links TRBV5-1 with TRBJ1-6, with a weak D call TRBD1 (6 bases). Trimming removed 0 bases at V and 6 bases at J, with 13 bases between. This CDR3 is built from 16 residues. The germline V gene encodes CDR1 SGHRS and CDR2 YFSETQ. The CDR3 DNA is TGCGCCAGCAGCTTGGATCAGGGGCGGGGTAATTCACCCCTCCACTCT. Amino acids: CASSLDQGRGNSPLHS.

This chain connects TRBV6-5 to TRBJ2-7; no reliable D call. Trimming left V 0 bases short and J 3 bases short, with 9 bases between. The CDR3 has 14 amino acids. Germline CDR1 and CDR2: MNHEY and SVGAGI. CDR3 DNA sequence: TGTGCCAGCAGTTACTCCCCAACTATCTACGAGCAGTACTTC. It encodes CASSYSPTIYEQYF.

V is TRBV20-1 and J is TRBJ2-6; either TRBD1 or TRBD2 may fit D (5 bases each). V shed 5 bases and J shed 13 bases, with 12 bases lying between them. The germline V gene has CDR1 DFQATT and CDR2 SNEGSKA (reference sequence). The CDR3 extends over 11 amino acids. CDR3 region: CSASTGQVLTF. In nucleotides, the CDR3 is TGCAGTGCTTCAACGGGGCAGGTCCTGACTTTC.

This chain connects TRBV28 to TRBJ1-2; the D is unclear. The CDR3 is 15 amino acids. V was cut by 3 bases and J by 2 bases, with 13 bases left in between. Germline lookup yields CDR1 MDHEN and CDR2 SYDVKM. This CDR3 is CASSFGQLVNYGYTF. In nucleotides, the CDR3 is TGTGCCAGCAGTTTCGGGCAGCTAGTCAACTATGGCTACACCTTC.

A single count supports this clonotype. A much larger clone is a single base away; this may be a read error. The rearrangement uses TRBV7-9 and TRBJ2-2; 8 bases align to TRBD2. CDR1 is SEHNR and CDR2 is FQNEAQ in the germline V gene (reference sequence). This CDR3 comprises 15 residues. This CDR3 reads CASSQGSGNTGELLF. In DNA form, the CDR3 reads TGTGCCAGCAGCCAAGGTAGCGGGAACACCGGGGAGCTGCTTTTT.

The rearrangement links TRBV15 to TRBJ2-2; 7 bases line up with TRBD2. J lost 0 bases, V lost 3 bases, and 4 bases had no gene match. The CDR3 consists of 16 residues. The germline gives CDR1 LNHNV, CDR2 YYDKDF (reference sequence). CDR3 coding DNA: TGTGCCACCAGCAGCTTAGGACTAGCGAACACCGGGGAGCTGTTTTTT. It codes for CATSSLGLANTGELFF. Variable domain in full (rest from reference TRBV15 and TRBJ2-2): DAMVIQNPRYQVTQFGKPVTLSCSQTLNHNVMYWYQQKSSQAPKLLFHYYDKDFNNEADTPDNFQSRRPNTSFCFLDIRSPGLGDTAMYLCATSSLGLANTGELFFGEGSRLTVL.

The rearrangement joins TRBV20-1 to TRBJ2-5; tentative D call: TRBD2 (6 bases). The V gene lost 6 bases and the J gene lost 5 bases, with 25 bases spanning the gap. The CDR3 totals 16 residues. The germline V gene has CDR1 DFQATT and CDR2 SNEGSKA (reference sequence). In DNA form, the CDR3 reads TGCAGTGCGCCGGGCCGAATCCGTACCGGGAGTGAGACCCAGTACTTC. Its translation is CSAPGRIRTGSETQYF.

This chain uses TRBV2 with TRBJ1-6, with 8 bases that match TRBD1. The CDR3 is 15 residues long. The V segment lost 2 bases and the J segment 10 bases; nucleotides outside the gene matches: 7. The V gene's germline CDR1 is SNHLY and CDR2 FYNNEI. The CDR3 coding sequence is TGTGCCAGCAGTGAAATAACAGGGGGTGGCTCACCCCTCCACTTT. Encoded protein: CASSEITGGGSPLHF.

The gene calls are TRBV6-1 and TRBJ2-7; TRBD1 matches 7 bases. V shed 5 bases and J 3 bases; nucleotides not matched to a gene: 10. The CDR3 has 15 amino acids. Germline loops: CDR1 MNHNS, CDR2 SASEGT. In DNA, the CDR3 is TGTGCCAGCAGTAGACAGGGTTCTGGGAGCTACGAGCAGTACTTC. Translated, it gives CASSRQGSGSYEQYF.

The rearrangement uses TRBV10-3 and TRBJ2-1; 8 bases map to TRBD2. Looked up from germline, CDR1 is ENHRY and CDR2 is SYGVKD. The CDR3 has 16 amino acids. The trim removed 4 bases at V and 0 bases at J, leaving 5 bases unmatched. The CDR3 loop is CAISVPRGDSYNEQFF. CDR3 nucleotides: TGTGCCATCAGTGTGCCGCGGGGGGACTCCTACAATGAGCAGTTCTTC.

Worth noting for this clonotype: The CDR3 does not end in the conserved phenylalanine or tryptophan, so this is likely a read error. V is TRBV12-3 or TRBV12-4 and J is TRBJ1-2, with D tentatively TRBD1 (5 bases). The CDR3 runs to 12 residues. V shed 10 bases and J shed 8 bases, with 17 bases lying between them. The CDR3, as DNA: TGTGCCACCGACACAGGTGCCGGGGGCTACACCCTC. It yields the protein CATDTGAGGYTL.

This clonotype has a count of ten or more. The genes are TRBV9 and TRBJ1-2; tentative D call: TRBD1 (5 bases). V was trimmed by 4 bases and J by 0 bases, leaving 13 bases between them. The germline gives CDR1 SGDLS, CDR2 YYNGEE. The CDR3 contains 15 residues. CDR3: CASSPQDLANYGYTF. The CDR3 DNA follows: TGTGCCAGCAGCCCACAGGATCTAGCTAACTATGGCTACACCTTC.

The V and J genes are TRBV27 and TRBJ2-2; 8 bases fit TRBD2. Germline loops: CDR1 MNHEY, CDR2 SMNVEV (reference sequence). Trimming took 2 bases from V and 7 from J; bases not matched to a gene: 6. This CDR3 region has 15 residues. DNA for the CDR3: TGTGCCAGCAGTTTACGGATAGCGGGAAACGGGGAGCTGTTTTTT. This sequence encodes CASSLRIAGNGELFF.

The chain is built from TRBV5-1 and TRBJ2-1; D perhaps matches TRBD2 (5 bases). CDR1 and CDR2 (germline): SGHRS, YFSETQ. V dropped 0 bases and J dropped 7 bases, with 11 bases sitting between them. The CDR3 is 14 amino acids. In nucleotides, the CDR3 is TGCGCCAGCAGCTTGGCACTAGGTGGGAATGAGCAGTTCTTC. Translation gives CASSLALGGNEQFF.

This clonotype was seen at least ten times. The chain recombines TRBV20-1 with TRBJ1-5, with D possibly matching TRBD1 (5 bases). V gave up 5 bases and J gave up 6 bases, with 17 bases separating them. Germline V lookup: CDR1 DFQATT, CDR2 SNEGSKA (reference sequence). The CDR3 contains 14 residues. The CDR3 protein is CSALAVVGTQPQHF. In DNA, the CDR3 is TGCAGTGCTCTCGCAGTTGTCGGGACTCAGCCCCAGCATTTT.

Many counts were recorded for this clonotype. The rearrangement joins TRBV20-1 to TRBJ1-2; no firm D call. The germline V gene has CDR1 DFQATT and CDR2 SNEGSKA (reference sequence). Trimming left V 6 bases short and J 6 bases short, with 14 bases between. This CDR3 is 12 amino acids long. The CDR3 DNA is TGCAGTGCAGCCCGTCTTCAGGATGGCTACACCTTC. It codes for CSAARLQDGYTF.

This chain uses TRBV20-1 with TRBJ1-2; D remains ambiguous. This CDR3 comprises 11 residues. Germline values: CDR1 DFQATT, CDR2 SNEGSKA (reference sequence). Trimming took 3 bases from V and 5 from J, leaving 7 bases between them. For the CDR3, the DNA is TGCAGTGCTAGGGGCTTGTATGGCTACACCTTC. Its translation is CSARGLYGYTF.